A selection of T cell receptor beta chains follows, all from one sample in a study of OX40 agonist ivuxolimab in advanced cancers. Sequencing was performed with immunoSEQ multiplex PCR; in TCRdb, only in-frame clones are kept and a portion is missing. The data contain 55,000 to 80,000 clones, around 84% of them seen just once; the ten biggest clones take up more than 2%. Source: CD4+ or CD8+ T cells sorted from blood, taken in a trial of the OX40 agonist ivuxolimab. The receptors stem from an adult with an advanced solid tumor such as melanoma, head and neck, liver or kidney cancer. The CDR3 runs from the conserved cysteine through the conserved F or W. D genes are given only for firm matches. The size entry is marked missing in some rows and otherwise reads once, few, many or a size class.

size: few; J: TRBJ1-1; V: TRBV2; D: .; DNA: TGTGCCAGCATATGGGGGCGCAACACTGAAGCTTTCTTT; CDR3: CASIWGRNTEAFF
size: .; J: TRBJ2-1; V: TRBV7-3; D: TRBD2; DNA: TGTGCCAGCAGCTTAAAAGCTAGCGGGGGCCACGCATGGGGTGAGCAGTTCTTC; CDR3: CASSLKASGGHAWGEQFF
size: .; J: TRBJ2-1; V: TRBV5-1; D: TRBD2; DNA: TGCGCCAGCAGCTTGGCGGGAGGAACTTACAATGAGCAGTTCTTC; CDR3: CASSLAGGTYNEQFF
size: .; J: TRBJ1-2; V: TRBV29-1; D: .; DNA: TGCAGCGTTGGACAAGGCGACTATGGCTACACCTTC; CDR3: CSVGQGDYGYTF
size: .; J: TRBJ2-1; V: TRBV6-6; D: TRBD2; DNA: TGTGCCAGCAGTTACGCGGGAGCAGGGAATGAGCAGTTCTTC; CDR3: CASSYAGAGNEQFF
size: .; J: TRBJ2-3; V: TRBV6-5; D: TRBD2; DNA: TGTGCCAGCACCCGAGGACTAGGTAGCACAGATACGCAGTATTTT; CDR3: CASTRGLGSTDTQYF
size: once; J: TRBJ1-2; V: TRBV6-1; D: .; DNA: TGTGCCAGCAGTGAAGGACCAGGGAGGGCTGGCTACACCTTC; CDR3: CASSEGPGRAGYTF
size: .; J: TRBJ2-1; V: TRBV28; D: TRBD1; DNA: TGTGCCAGCAGTCCCATGACAGGGGTTGTAAATGAGCAGTTCTTC; CDR3: CASSPMTGVVNEQFF
size: .; J: TRBJ1-2; V: TRBV27; D: .; DNA: TGTGCCAGCAGTTTATCAGGGCAGGGCTATGGCTACACCTTC; CDR3: CASSLSGQGYGYTF
size: .; J: TRBJ2-7; V: TRBV7-2; D: .; DNA: TGTGCCAGCAGCCCACGATCCGGGACCGAGGCCTACGAGCAGTACTTC; CDR3: CASSPRSGTEAYEQYF
size: few; J: TRBJ1-1; V: TRBV4-3; D: .; DNA: TGCGCCAGCAGCCAAAGTTCAGGACTGAACACTGAAGCTTTCTTT; CDR3: CASSQSSGLNTEAFF
size: .; J: TRBJ2-2; V: TRBV6-5; D: .; DNA: TGTGCCAGCAGTTATCTGAGGGAGGGGGAGCTGTTTTTT; CDR3: CASSYLREGELFF
size: .; J: TRBJ2-2; V: TRBV6-4; D: .; DNA: TGTGCCAGCACGGAACAGCTCAACACCGGGGAGCTGTTTTTT; CDR3: CASTEQLNTGELFF
size: .; J: TRBJ1-2; V: TRBV11-2; D: .; DNA: TGTGCCAGCAGCTTAGGTTTGACGGGTCGTGGCTACACCTTC; CDR3: CASSLGLTGRGYTF
size: .; J: TRBJ1-2; V: TRBV27; D: .; DNA: TGTGCCAGCAGCTACAGGGCTAACTATGGCTACACCTTC; CDR3: CASSYRANYGYTF
size: .; J: TRBJ2-1; V: TRBV28; D: TRBD1; DNA: TGTGCCAGCAGTTTTAGGAACAGGGGCCGGAATGAGCAGTTCTTC; CDR3: CASSFRNRGRNEQFF
size: .; J: TRBJ1-1; V: TRBV7-2; D: .; DNA: TGTGCCAGCAGCTTGAGGTTAACACGGGACACTGAAGCTTTCTTT; CDR3: CASSLRLTRDTEAFF
size: once; J: TRBJ1-4; V: TRBV10-3; D: .; DNA: TGTGCCATCAGTCCCGGAAAGGAAGGAGAAAAACTGTTTTTT; CDR3: CAISPGKEGEKLFF
size: .; J: TRBJ2-5; V: TRBV7-3; D: .; DNA: TGTGCCAGCAGCTCAAGAGGAACGGAGACCCAGTACTTC; CDR3: CASSSRGTETQYF
size: .; J: TRBJ1-1; V: TRBV19; D: TRBD1; DNA: TGTGCCAGTAGTATAGGCGGCAGGGGGCTATTTAAGGACACTGAAGCTTTCTTT; CDR3: CASSIGGRGLFKDTEAFF
size: .; J: TRBJ2-2; V: TRBV7-2; D: TRBD2; DNA: TGTGCCAGCAGCCCTCCCGTGCTAGCGGGGGGGACCGGGGAGCTGTTTTTT; CDR3: CASSPPVLAGGTGELFF
size: .; J: TRBJ2-7; V: TRBV7-2; D: TRBD2; DNA: TGTGCCAGCAGCCCCATCGGTAGCGGGAGATACGAGCAGTACTTC; CDR3: CASSPIGSGRYEQYF
size: .; J: TRBJ2-3; V: TRBV7-2; D: .; DNA: TGTGCCAGCAGCCTGACACTGGGCACAGATACGCAGTATTTT; CDR3: CASSLTLGTDTQYF
size: .; J: TRBJ1-1; V: TRBV11-1; D: .; DNA: TGTGCCAGCAGCTATCCAGGGAGGATGAACACTGAAGCTTTCTTT; CDR3: CASSYPGRMNTEAFF
size: .; J: TRBJ2-7; V: TRBV7-2; D: .; DNA: TGTGCCAGCAGCTTAGGTCCTGTAGGCGAGCAGTACTTC; CDR3: CASSLGPVGEQYF
size: .; J: TRBJ2-5; V: TRBV5-6; D: TRBD2; DNA: TGTGCCAGCGGGAGTTCTCGGGGGGGAGAGACCCAGTACTTC; CDR3: CASGSSRGGETQYF
size: .; J: TRBJ2-7; V: TRBV9; D: .; DNA: TGTGCCAGCAGCGTAGCGGCAGGCTTGTTATACGAGCAGTACTTC; CDR3: CASSVAAGLLYEQYF
size: .; J: TRBJ1-4; V: TRBV19; D: .; DNA: TGTGCCAGTAGTAAGGGACGGCAGAATGAAAAACTGTTTTTT; CDR3: CASSKGRQNEKLFF
size: .; J: TRBJ1-6; V: TRBV6-5; D: TRBD1; DNA: TGTGCCAGCAGTTACAGGGACAGCGGTTCACCCCTCCACTTT; CDR3: CASSYRDSGSPLHF
size: .; J: TRBJ1-2; V: TRBV4-3; D: .; DNA: TGCGCCAGCAGCCAAGGTGGCGGGGATGGCTACACCTTC; CDR3: CASSQGGGDGYTF
size: .; J: TRBJ2-2; V: TRBV5-4; D: .; DNA: TGTGCCAGCAGCTCCGACAGGCATATCGGGGAGCTGTTTTTT; CDR3: CASSSDRHIGELFF
size: .; J: TRBJ2-1; V: TRBV7-3; D: .; DNA: TGTGCCAGCAGCTTTGGAAATTTGAATGAGCAGTTCTTC; CDR3: CASSFGNLNEQFF
size: .; J: TRBJ1-5; V: TRBV28; D: .; DNA: TGTGCCAGCAGATTCTCCCGCAATCAGCCCCAGCATTTT; CDR3: CASRFSRNQPQHF
size: .; J: TRBJ2-3; V: TRBV7-2; D: TRBD2; DNA: TGTGCCAGCAGCTTGGCGGGGGTTTTGGGAGATACGCAGTATTTT; CDR3: CASSLAGVLGDTQYF
size: .; J: TRBJ1-1; V: TRBV7-8; D: .; DNA: TGTGCCAGCAGCTTAACTTTGCTCACTGAAGCTTTCTTT; CDR3: CASSLTLLTEAFF
size: .; J: TRBJ2-7; V: TRBV29-1; D: .; DNA: TGCAGCGTTCCCAAAGACGGGCGGGGAAACGAGCAGTACTTC; CDR3: CSVPKDGRGNEQYF
size: .; J: TRBJ1-1; V: TRBV7-6; D: .; DNA: TGTGCCAGCAGCTTAAACGGGGGGCCCGGGAACACTGAAGCTTTCTTT; CDR3: CASSLNGGPGNTEAFF
size: .; J: TRBJ1-2; V: TRBV7-2; D: TRBD1; DNA: TGTGCCAGCAGCTTTGGGACAGGGGGCTATGGCTACACCTTC; CDR3: CASSFGTGGYGYTF
size: .; J: TRBJ1-1; V: TRBV9; D: .; DNA: TGTGCCAGCAGCTCTTCGGGGTCGAACACTGAAGCTTTCTTT; CDR3: CASSSSGSNTEAFF
size: .; J: TRBJ1-1; V: TRBV11-2; D: .; DNA: TGTGCCAGCAGCCTAATCCGTATAAACACTGAAGCTTTCTTT; CDR3: CASSLIRINTEAFF
size: once; J: TRBJ2-7; V: TRBV21-1; D: .; DNA: TGTGCCAGCATGCCAGGGACGGAATACGAGCAGTACTTC; CDR3: CASMPGTEYEQYF